This TCR beta chain appears in the sequencing data of a study of T cell responses to AZD1222 COVID-19 vaccine. Study information: Pooling of second doses given at about 4 or about 12 weeks was done. Whole-study findings and limits: Among AZD1222 vaccinees, only six were seropositive at baseline. Repertoires in all cases were sampled only once the peak T cell response had passed. White British donors predominated, females outnumbered males, and clonal diversity was possibly underestimated.

V lost 0 bases, J lost 8 bases, and 14 bases lay in between. In germline, CDR1 is SGHNT, CDR2 YYREEE (reference sequence). The CDR3 contains 15 residues. Profiling relied on immunoSEQ multiplex PCR, and the TCRdb table lists in-frame clones only, not all of them. The sample yields about 130,000 clones, 88% seen once. With regard to this clone: Antigen: not known.

The chain recombines TRBV5-4 with TRBJ1-4, with D possibly TRBD1 on 6 matching bases. This TCR was sampled from an adult in good health. Sequences were derived from peripheral blood, sampled on day 0 of AZD1222 vaccination. The DNA for the CDR3 is TGTGCCAGCAGCTTGGAAGGCAGGGGTCGCGAAAAACTGTTTTTT. This translates into CASSLEGRGREKLFF.